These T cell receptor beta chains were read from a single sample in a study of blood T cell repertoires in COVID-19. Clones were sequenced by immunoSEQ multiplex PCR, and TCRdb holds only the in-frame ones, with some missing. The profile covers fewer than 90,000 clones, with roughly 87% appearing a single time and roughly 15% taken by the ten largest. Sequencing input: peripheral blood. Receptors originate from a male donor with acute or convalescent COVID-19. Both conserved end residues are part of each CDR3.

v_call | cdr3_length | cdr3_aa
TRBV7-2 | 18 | CASSPRRQAPSMNTEAFF
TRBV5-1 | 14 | CASTTSGATDTQYF
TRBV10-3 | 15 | CAISRDRGRDNEQFF
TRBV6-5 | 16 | CASSYEGGRPNTEAFF
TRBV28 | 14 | CASRPSGVSYEQYF
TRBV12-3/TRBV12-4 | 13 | CARTTGGRDTQYF
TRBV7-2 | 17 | CASSLARGTYSNQPQHF
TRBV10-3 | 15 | CATLGGQGMTGELFF
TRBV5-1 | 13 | CATRTGAPDTQYF
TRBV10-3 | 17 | CAISESTGGANTGELFF
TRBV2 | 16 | CASNLPGAGASSPLHF
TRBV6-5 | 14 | CASKLDLGEFGYTF
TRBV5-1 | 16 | CASSPLGQGRNYGYTF
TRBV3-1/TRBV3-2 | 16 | CASSQDSRGPPYEQYF
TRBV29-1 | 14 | CSVTGTGVTGELFF
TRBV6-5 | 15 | CASRTARGRNTEAFF
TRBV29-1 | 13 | CSACAAGVETQYF
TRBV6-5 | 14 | CASRLQGEGTEAFF
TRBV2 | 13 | CASRDRGNTEAFF
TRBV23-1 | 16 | CASSQTDRACTGELFF
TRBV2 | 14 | CASSAGSLADTQYF
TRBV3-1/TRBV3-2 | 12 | CASSQAEYGYTF
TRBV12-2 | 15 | CASRLGQGPNTEAFF
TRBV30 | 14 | CAWSVVGGDTEAFF
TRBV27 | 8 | CAILSVHF
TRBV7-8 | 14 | CASSPGERTDTQYF
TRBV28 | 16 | CASSSSAGTGPTEAFF
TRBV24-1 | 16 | CAPGTTGVGYSYEQYF
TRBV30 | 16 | CAWSGGRPYSNQPQHF
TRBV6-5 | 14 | CASRGSGQVNGYTF
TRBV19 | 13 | CASSRDRGYEQYF
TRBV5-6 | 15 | CASSFGQGVNTEAFF
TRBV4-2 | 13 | CASSQQGSDTIYF
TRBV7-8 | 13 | CASTGNPDQPQHF
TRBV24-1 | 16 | CATSDSTGPSNQPQHF
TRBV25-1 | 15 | CASSEWGQGLTEAFF
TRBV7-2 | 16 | CASSLDPQAMNTEAFF
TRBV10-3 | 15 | CAISELAGGGETQYF
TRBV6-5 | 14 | CASSPGVRGNTIYF
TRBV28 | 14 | CASSSGQPTGELFF
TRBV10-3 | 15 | CAISRQGTGRSPLHF
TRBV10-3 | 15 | CAISESGEENQPQHF
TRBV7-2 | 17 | CASSLVGGTGVGQPQHF
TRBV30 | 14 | CAWSVPQGCEKLFF
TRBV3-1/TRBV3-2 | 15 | CASSQGAGQGNEQFF
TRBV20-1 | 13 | CSASQGDYNEQFF
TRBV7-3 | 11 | CASPQESEAFF
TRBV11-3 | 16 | CASSLDPRGGDTEAFF
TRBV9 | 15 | CASSASGGKNTEAFF
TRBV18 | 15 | CASSPRQGGGNGYTF
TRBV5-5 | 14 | CASSLADNSYEQYF
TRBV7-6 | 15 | CASSSTGGNTGELFF
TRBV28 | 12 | CASSFGQAEAFF